This TCR beta chain is drawn from a study of beta chain features in type 1 diabetes (dated by TCRdb to 2017 to 2018). A note on the overall study: Patients and healthy donors did not differ in mean age, gender distribution, total cell number or subset yield. In the study, TCRB repertoires of sorted circulating CD4+ T cell subsets from recently diagnosed type 1 diabetes patients were compared with those of matched healthy donors. A total of about 99,000,000 sorted cells were examined across all samples, and RNA yield correlated strongly with the number of cells per subset. Whereas all 28 donors provided naive and central memory subsets, regulatory and stem cell-like memory subsets were isolated from just 8 patients and about eight healthy donors.

This clone has just a few counts. Its target antigen remains unknown. Base qualities are not provided; no much larger clone lies one nucleotide away. The junction shows trimming of 3 bases on V and 8 bases on J, plus 17 bases between the germline ends. Per the germline V gene, MDHEN is the CDR1 and SYDVKM is the CDR2. Counted from cysteine to phenylalanine, this CDR3 has 15 amino acids. This entry keeps only the CDR3 DNA: 45 bases, framed from base 1. From each donor, a single peripheral blood sample of 95 to 150 mL on average was drawn into heparinised tubes. Using a panel that included CD45RO, CCR7, CD25, CD127, CD95 and CD27, naive, central memory, regulatory and stem cell-like memory CD4+ T cells were sorted on a BD FACSAria II. All sorted populations exceeded 95% purity. PBMCs were isolated immediately by Lymphoprep density gradient centrifugation and stained directly without culture. Samples were stained and sorted in pairs, with one healthy donor and one patient per experiment, so that batch effects were minimized.

The research as a whole found: Only small numbers of individuals were included in the HLA sub-analyses, which left unresolved whether HLA type had any influence on TCRB rearrangement. Patients with type 1 diabetes made fewer insertions and deleted more nucleotides at VDJ recombination sites, implying thymic rearrangement abnormalities. PCR might favor shorter templates, but patient and control samples were amplified and corrected together, so any skew would affect both groups equally. The naive, central memory and regulatory TCRB repertoires appeared to resemble one another more closely among patients than among healthy donors. In all four CD4+ subsets, TCRB CDR3 length was moderately but significantly shorter in type 1 diabetes patients. Sequencing cDNA rather than genomic DNA could over-represent highly expressing activated cells, although activation and CD3 levels did not differ between groups.

The entire amount of isolated RNA was reverse transcribed using the High Capacity cDNA Reverse Transcription Kit, so the sequenced TCRB transcripts were expressed ones. Deep immunoSEQ sequencing was applied to naive, central memory and regulatory T cell samples, giving an average of roughly 3.6 million total reads per sample. After sorted cells were lysed in RLT buffer, RNA was extracted with DNase-treated RNeasy Micro or Mini kits, with the choice depending on cell number. Each cell subset was processed separately to prevent cross-contamination, with patient and healthy donor samples processed together. TCRB sequences were amplified from cDNA with the immunoSEQ multiplex PCR, producing 87-bp fragments spanning the CDR3 region. Sequencing of the amplicons was performed on the Illumina HiSeq platform. As for the original processing: Synthetic template baselines were used to correct PCR bias computationally, reads within Hamming distance 2 were collapsed together, and singletons that could not be merged were discarded. Reads were aligned against IMGT so that V, D and J genes, CDR3 length and insertions or deletions at six rearrangement sites could be assigned. Within each subset, clonotype counts were normalized to sorted cell number, and only after that were true diversity and Gini coefficients computed with the tcR R package. The overlap coefficient, calculated on TCRB nucleotide sequences, was used to quantify repertoire sharing. Entries here come from immuneACCESS through TCRdb and include only in-frame sequences with V and J called. Some clones fail to appear in such tables; in the studies checked, an unresolved V gene covers under half of the shortfall, and the cause of the remainder is unknown. V and J calls and clone size are copied from that table; D and trimming were computed from the DNA. Here the sample has some 200,000 clones; roughly 11% occur a single time. The leading ten clones occupy 1% to 1.5% of the sample.

The TCR sequence derives from a man between 18 and 29 years old in good health. The sample consisted of central memory CD4+ T cells from blood. The chain joins TRBV28 to TRBJ2-1; the D gene cannot be resolved beyond TRBD1 or TRBD2, each matching 5 bases. CDR3 sequence: CASSLPGTQDYEQFF. The nucleotides read TGTGCCAGCAGTTTGCCCGGGACCCAAGATTATGAGCAGTTCTTC. Joined to the reference TRBV28 and TRBJ2-1 proteins, this CDR3 gives the full variable domain: DVKVTQSSRYLVKRTGEKVFLECVQDMDHENMFWYRQDPGLGLRLIYFSYDVKMKEKGDIPEGYSVSREKKERFSLILESASTNQTSMYLCASSLPGTQDYEQFFGPGTRLTVL.